This T cell receptor beta chain was captured in a study of blood T cell repertoires in COVID-19. Patients at the Seattle site were enrolled during active infection and followed longitudinally. Generated by immunoSEQ multiplex PCR, the TCRdb table keeps only in-frame clones and is missing some. Of about half a million clones listed, approximately 92% were seen once; the top ten hold 0.75% to 0.9%. CDR1 is KGHDR, CDR2 SFDVKD, per germline. The CDR3 spans 14 residues. Trimming took 6 bases from V and 4 from J, leaving 11 bases between them. V and J are TRBV24-1 and TRBJ2-2; perhaps TRBD2 as D (5 bases). Sequenced material: peripheral blood. The clonotype originates from a man younger than 35 with COVID-19, enrolled during active disease. CDR3 region: CATSSSAGTGELFF. CDR3 nucleotide sequence: TGTGCCACCAGTAGTAGCGCCGGCACCGGGGAGCTGTTTTTT.